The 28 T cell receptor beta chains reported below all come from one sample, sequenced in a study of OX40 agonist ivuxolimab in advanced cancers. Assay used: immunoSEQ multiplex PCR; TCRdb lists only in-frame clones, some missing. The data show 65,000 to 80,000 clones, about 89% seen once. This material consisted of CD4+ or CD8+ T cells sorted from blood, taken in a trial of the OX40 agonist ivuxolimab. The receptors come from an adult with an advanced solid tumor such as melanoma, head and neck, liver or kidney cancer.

CDR3 nucleotides: TGTGCCAGCAGTACTCAGGGGGCGGGTGAGCAGTTCTTC. Its translation is CASSTQGAGEQFF. The chain uses TRBV28 and TRBJ2-1, with 8 bases that match TRBD1. The CDR3 extends over 13 amino acids. After removal of 5 bases from V and 9 bases from J, the junction contained 6 bases not matched to a gene. Germline CDR1 and CDR2: MDHEN and SYDVKM.

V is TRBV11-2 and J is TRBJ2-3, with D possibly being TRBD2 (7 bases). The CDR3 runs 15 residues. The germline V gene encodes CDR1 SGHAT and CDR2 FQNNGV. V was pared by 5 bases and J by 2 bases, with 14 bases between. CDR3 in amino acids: CASSPLAGATDTQYF. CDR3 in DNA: TGTGCCAGCAGCCCACTTGCGGGGGCCACAGATACGCAGTATTTT.

DNA of the CDR3: TGTGCCAGCAGCGTAATTTCTGGCAATGAGCAGTTCTTC. Translated: CASSVISGNEQFF. The chain is built from TRBV9 and TRBJ2-1; D is undetermined. The CDR3 covers 13 residues. Trimming stripped 1 base from V and 6 bases from J, with 8 bases between. The germline CDR1 and CDR2 sequences are SGDLS and YYNGEE. Complete variable domain (other parts from reference TRBV9 and TRBJ2-1): DSGVTQTPKHLITATGQRVTLRCSPRSGDLSVYWYQQSLDQGLQFLIQYYNGEERAKGNILERFSAQQFPDLHSELNLSSLELGDSALYFCASSVISGNEQFFGPGTRLTVL.

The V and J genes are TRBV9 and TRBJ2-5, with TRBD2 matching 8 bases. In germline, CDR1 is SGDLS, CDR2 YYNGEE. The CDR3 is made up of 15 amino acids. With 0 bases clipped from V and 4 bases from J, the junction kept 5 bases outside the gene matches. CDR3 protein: CASSVGAGGGETQYF. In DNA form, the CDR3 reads TGTGCCAGCAGCGTAGGGGCGGGAGGAGGAGAGACCCAGTACTTC.

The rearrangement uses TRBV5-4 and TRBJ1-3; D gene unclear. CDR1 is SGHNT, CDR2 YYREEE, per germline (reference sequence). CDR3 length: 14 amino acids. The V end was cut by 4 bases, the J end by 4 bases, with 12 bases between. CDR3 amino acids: CASSRRFEGNTIYF. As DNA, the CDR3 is TGTGCCAGCAGCCGGAGGTTTGAGGGAAACACCATATATTTT.

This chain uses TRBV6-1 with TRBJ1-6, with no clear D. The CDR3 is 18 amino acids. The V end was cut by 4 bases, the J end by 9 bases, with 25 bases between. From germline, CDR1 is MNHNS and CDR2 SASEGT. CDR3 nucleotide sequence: TGTGCCAGCAGTGGTTTAGTGTCGACCAGGTTAAGTAGTTCACCCCTCCACTTT. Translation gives CASSGLVSTRLSSSPLHF.

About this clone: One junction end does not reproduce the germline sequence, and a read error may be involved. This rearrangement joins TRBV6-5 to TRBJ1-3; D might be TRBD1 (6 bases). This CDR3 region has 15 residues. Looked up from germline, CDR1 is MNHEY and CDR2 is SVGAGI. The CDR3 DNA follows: TGTGCCAGCAGATACTCGGGGGCCTCTGGAAACACCATATATTTT. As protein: CASRYSGASGNTIYF.

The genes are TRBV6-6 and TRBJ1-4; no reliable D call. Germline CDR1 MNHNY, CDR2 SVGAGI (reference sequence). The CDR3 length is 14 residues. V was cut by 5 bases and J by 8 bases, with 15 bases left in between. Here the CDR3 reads CASSPKGRQEKLFF. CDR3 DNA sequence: TGTGCCAGCAGTCCCAAGGGCAGGCAGGAAAAACTGTTTTTT.

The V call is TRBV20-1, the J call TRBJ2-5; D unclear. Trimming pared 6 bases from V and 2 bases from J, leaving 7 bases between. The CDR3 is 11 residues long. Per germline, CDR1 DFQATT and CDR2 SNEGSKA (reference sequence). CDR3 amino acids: CSAATQETQYF. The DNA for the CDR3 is TGCAGTGCAGCGACTCAAGAGACCCAGTACTTC.

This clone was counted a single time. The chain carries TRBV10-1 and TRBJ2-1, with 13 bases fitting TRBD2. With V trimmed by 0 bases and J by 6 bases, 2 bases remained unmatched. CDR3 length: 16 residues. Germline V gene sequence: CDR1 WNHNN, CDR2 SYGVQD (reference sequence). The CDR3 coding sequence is TGCGCCAGCAGTGAGTCGGGACTAGCGGGGATCAATGAGCAGTTCTTC. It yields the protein CASSESGLAGINEQFF.

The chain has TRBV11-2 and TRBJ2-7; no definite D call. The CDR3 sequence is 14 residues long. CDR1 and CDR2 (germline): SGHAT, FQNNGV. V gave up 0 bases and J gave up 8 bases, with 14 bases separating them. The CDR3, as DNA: TGTGCCAGCAGCTTAGAGATGACCTTCGGGCAGCAGTACTTC. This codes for CASSLEMTFGQQYF.

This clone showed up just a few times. CDR3 bases: TGTGCCAGCAGTTCCCCTTCCAAACAGGGTCAAGAGACCCAGTACTTC. Translating gives CASSSPSKQGQETQYF. The chain links TRBV28 to TRBJ2-5, with D maybe TRBD1 (6 bases). The germline gives CDR1 MDHEN, CDR2 SYDVKM. The germline V and J ends were trimmed by 4 bases and 2 bases, with 17 bases remaining between them. This CDR3 spans 16 amino acids.

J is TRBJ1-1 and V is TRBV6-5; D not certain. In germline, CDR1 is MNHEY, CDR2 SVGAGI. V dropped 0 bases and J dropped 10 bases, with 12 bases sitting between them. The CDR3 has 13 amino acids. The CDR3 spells CASSYSRAAGAFF. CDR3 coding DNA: TGTGCCAGCAGTTACTCTCGGGCCGCGGGAGCTTTCTTT.

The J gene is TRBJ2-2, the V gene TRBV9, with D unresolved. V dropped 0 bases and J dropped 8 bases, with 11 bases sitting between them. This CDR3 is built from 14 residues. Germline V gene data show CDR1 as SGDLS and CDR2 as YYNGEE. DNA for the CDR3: TGTGCCAGCAGCGTAGAATGGCGCGGTGGGGAGCTGTTTTTT. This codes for CASSVEWRGGELFF.

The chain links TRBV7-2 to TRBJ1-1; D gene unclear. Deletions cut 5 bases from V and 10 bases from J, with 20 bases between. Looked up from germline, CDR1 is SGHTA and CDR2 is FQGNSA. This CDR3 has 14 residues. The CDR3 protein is CASSHSETFRRAFF. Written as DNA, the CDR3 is TGTGCCAGCAGCCACAGTGAAACCTTCCGGCGAGCTTTCTTT.

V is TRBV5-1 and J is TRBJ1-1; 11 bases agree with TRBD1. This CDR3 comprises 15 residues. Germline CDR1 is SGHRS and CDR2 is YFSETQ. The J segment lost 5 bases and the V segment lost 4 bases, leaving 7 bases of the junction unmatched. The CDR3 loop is CASSGLGTGGTEAFF. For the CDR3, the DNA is TGCGCCAGCAGCGGCCTCGGGACAGGGGGAACTGAAGCTTTCTTT. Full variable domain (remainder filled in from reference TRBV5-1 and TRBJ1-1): KAGVTQTPRYLIKTRGQQVTLSCSPISGHRSVSWYQQTPGQGLQFLFEYFSETQRNKGNFPGRFSGRQFSNSRSEMNVSTLELGDSALYLCASSGLGTGGTEAFFGQGTRLTVV.

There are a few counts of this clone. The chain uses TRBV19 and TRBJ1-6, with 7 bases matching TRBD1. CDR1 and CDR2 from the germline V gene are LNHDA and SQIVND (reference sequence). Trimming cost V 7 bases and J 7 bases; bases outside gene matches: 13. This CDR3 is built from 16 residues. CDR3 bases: TGTGCCAGTACTCGGGACTCGACAGGGACCAATTCACCCCTCCACTTT. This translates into CASTRDSTGTNSPLHF. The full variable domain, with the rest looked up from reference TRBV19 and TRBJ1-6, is DGGITQSPKYLFRKEGQNVTLSCEQNLNHDAMYWYRQDPGQGLRLIYYSQIVNDFQKGDIAEGYSVSREKKESFPLTVTSAQKNPTAFYLCASTRDSTGTNSPLHFGNGTRLTVT.

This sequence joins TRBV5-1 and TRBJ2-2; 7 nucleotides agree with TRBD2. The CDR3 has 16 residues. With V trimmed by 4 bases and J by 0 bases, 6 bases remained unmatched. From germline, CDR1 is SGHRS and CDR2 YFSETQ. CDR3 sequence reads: CASSPRTSSNTGELFF. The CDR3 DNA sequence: TGCGCCAGCAGCCCTAGGACTAGTTCGAACACCGGGGAGCTGTTTTTT.

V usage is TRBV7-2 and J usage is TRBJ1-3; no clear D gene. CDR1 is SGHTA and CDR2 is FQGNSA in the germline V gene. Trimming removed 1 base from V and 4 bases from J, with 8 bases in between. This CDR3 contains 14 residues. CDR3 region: CASSLGLGGNTIYF. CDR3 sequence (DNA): TGTGCCAGCAGCTTAGGCCTGGGGGGAAACACCATATATTTT.

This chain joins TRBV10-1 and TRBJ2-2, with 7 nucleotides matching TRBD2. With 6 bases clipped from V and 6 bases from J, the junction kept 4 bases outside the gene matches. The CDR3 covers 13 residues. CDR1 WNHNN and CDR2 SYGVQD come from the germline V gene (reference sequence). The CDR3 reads CASSRGLAGELFF. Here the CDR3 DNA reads TGCGCCAGCAGCCGCGGACTAGCCGGGGAGCTGTTTTTT.

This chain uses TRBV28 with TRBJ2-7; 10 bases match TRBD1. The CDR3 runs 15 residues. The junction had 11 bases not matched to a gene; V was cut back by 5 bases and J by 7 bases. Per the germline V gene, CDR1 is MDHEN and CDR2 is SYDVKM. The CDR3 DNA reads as TGTGCCAGCAGTCACTCGCGGGACAGGGGCGATGAGCAGTACTTC. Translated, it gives CASSHSRDRGDEQYF. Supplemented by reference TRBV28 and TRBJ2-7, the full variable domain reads DVKVTQSSRYLVKRTGEKVFLECVQDMDHENMFWYRQDPGLGLRLIYFSYDVKMKEKGDIPEGYSVSREKKERFSLILESASTNQTSMYLCASSHSRDRGDEQYFGPGTRLTVT.

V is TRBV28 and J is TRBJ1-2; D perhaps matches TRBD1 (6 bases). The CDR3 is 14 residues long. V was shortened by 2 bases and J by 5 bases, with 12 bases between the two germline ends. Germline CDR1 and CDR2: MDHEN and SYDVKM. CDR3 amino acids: CASSLPDRLYGYTF. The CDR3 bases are TGTGCCAGCAGTTTACCCGACAGGCTTTATGGCTACACCTTC.

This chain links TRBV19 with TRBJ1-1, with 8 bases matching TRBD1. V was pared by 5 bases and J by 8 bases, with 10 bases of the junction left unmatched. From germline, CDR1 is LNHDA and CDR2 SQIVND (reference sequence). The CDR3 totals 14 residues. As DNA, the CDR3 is TGTGCCAGTAGTTCAGGGGGCGCATTACACGAAGCTTTCTTT. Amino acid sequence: CASSSGGALHEAFF.

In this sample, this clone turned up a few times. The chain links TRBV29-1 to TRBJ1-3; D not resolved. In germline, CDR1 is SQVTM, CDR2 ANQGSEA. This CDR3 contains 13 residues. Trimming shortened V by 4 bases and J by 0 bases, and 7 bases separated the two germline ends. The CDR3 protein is CSVVPPSGNTIYF. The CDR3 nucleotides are TGCAGCGTTGTACCGCCCTCTGGAAACACCATATATTTT.

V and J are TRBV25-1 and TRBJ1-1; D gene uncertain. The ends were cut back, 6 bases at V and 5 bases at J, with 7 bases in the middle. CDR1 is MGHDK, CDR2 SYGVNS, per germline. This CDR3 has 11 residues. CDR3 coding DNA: TGTGCCAGCAGGTTTGTGACTGAAGCTTTCTTT. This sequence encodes CASRFVTEAFF.

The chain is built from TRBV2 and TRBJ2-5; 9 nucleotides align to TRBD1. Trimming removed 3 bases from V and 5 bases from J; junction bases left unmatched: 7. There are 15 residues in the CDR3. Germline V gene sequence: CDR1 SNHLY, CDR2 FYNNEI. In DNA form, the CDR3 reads TGTGCCAGCAGTGACTTACAGGGGGCTGGGGAGACCCAGTACTTC. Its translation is CASSDLQGAGETQYF.

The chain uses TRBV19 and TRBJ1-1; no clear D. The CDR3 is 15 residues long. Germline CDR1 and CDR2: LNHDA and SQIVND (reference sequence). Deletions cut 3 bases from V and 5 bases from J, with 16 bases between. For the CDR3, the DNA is TGTGCCAGTAGTATTAGTAGGCCGGGAAGGACTGAAGCTTTCTTT. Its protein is CASSISRPGRTEAFF.

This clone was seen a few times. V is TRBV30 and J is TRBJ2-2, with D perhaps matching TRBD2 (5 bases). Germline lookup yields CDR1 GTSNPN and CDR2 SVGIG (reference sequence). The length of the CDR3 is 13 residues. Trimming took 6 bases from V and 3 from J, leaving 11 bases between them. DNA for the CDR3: TGTGCCTGTGGCGGGCGCGACACCGGGGAGCTGTTTTTT. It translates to CACGGRDTGELFF.